The 15 T cell receptor beta chains listed next were all sequenced from one sample in a study of OX40 agonist ivuxolimab in advanced cancers. Here immunoSEQ multiplex PCR was the method, and the copy in TCRdb shows in-frame clones only, minus some. The sample includes roughly 70,000 clones, over 80% of them seen just once. The source was CD4+ or CD8+ T cells sorted from blood, collected in a trial of the OX40 agonist ivuxolimab. The receptors derive from an adult with an advanced solid tumor such as melanoma, head and neck, liver or kidney cancer.

V usage is TRBV29-1 and J usage is TRBJ1-1; no definite D call. The length of the CDR3 is 10 residues. V was shortened by 6 bases and J by 3 bases, with 5 bases between the two germline ends. Germline loops: CDR1 SQVTM, CDR2 ANQGSEA. CDR3 region: CSVADTEAFF. The CDR3 DNA is TGCAGCGTGGCGGACACTGAAGCTTTCTTT.

The chain couples TRBV7-9 to TRBJ2-7; TRBD2 matches 13 bases. After removal of 3 bases from V and 5 bases from J, the junction contained 4 bases not matched to a gene. Germline CDR1 and CDR2: SEHNR and FQNEAQ (reference sequence). The CDR3 runs 15 residues. The CDR3 DNA follows: TGTGCCAGCAGCTTCACCGGACTAGCGGGAGACGAGCAGTACTTC. Its protein product is CASSFTGLAGDEQYF.

The chain carries TRBV7-3 and TRBJ1-1; D gene ambiguous. CDR1 SGHTA and CDR2 FQGTGA come from the germline V gene. The V gene lost 5 bases and the J gene lost 1 base, with 8 bases spanning the gap. CDR3 length equals 13 residues. CDR3 in DNA: TGTGCCAGCAGCATAAACCAGAACACTGAAGCTTTCTTT. It encodes CASSINQNTEAFF.

The chain combines TRBV30 with TRBJ1-2; D might be TRBD1 (6 bases). V gave up 0 bases and J gave up 4 bases, with 12 bases separating them. The CDR3 is made up of 14 amino acids. CDR1 is GTSNPN, CDR2 SVGIG, per germline (reference sequence). The CDR3 is CAWSVQGPLYGYTF. For the CDR3, the DNA is TGTGCCTGGAGTGTACAGGGACCGCTCTATGGCTACACCTTC.

V is TRBV19 and J is TRBJ2-3; weak D call: TRBD2 (6 bases). Trimming shortened V by 3 bases and J by 2 bases, and 15 bases separated the two germline ends. Germline V gene lookup returns CDR1 LNHDA and CDR2 SQIVND (reference sequence). The CDR3 covers 16 residues. DNA of the CDR3: TGTGCCAGTAGTATGCATCTGGGGACTTCCACAGATACGCAGTATTTT. Translating gives CASSMHLGTSTDTQYF.

The chain employs TRBV15 and TRBJ2-1; 7 nucleotides agree with TRBD1. V gave up 4 bases and J gave up 7 bases; unmatched junction bases: 10. CDR1 and CDR2 (germline): LNHNV, YYDKDF (reference sequence). The CDR3 extends over 15 amino acids. The CDR3 bases are TGTGCCACCAGCACAACCCTCAGCAGGGGGAATGAGCAGTTCTTC. Its translation: CATSTTLSRGNEQFF.

This clone has only a few counts. The chain has TRBV11-2 and TRBJ1-1; D remains ambiguous. This CDR3 spans 18 amino acids. V shed 6 bases and J shed 4 bases, with 27 bases lying between them. Germline values: CDR1 SGHAT, CDR2 FQNNGV. The CDR3 here is CASRVGGGVRVVATEAFF. In nucleotides, the CDR3 is TGTGCCAGCAGGGTTGGTGGTGGGGTGAGAGTGGTAGCCACTGAAGCTTTCTTT.

This chain joins TRBV28 and TRBJ2-7; TRBD1 agrees at 9 bases. Germline V gene sequence: CDR1 MDHEN, CDR2 SYDVKM. This CDR3 region has 15 residues. V lost 3 bases, J lost 5 bases, and 8 bases stayed unmatched. The CDR3 loop reads CASSLAQGAWDEQYF. In nucleotides, the CDR3 is TGTGCCAGCAGTTTGGCACAGGGGGCTTGGGACGAGCAGTACTTC.

This sequence joins TRBV18 and TRBJ1-2; 11 nucleotides align to TRBD1. The trim removed 4 bases at V and 8 bases at J, leaving 6 bases unmatched. Germline CDR1 reads KGHSH; CDR2 reads LQKENI. This CDR3 has 14 residues. The DNA of the CDR3 is TGTGCCAGCTCACAAGGACAGGGGGCGGAAGGCTACACCTTC. Protein product: CASSQGQGAEGYTF.

This rearrangement joins TRBV10-3 to TRBJ2-1; D uncertain. The germline V gene has CDR1 ENHRY and CDR2 SYGVKD. The CDR3 has 12 residues. Trimming pared 2 bases from V and 10 bases from J, leaving 9 bases between. CDR3 in amino acids: CAISEGGKEQFF. The DNA of the CDR3 is TGTGCCATCAGTGAGGGCGGAAAAGAGCAGTTCTTC.

V and J are TRBV5-1 and TRBJ1-1; unclear D gene. V was pared by 0 bases and J by 3 bases, with 12 bases between. Germline V gene lookup returns CDR1 SGHRS and CDR2 YFSETQ. The CDR3 sequence is 15 residues long. The DNA for the CDR3 is TGCGCCAGCAGCTTGGGACCGCTTATGGACACTGAAGCTTTCTTT. It yields the protein CASSLGPLMDTEAFF. Full variable domain (rest looked up from reference TRBV5-1 and TRBJ1-1): KAGVTQTPRYLIKTRGQQVTLSCSPISGHRSVSWYQQTPGQGLQFLFEYFSETQRNKGNFPGRFSGRQFSNSRSEMNVSTLELGDSALYLCASSLGPLMDTEAFFGQGTRLTVV.

The chain recombines TRBV5-1 with TRBJ2-1; 9 bases agree with TRBD1. V gave up 1 base and J gave up 9 bases; unmatched junction bases: 5. CDR3 length: 14 amino acids. The germline CDR1 and CDR2 sequences are SGHRS and YFSETQ. The CDR3 region is CASSLRTGDGEQFF. CDR3 in DNA: TGCGCCAGCAGCTTGCGGACAGGGGATGGTGAGCAGTTCTTC.

This chain connects TRBV27 to TRBJ2-5; tentatively, D is TRBD1 (6 bases). This CDR3 has 14 residues. Germline assignment: CDR1 MNHEY and CDR2 SMNVEV (reference sequence). V was trimmed by 2 bases and J by 3 bases, leaving 10 bases between them. CDR3 sequence: CASSLMGAEETQYF. The CDR3 DNA sequence: TGTGCCAGCAGTTTAATGGGGGCAGAAGAGACCCAGTACTTC.

The sample holds one count of this clone. Other DNA variants within this sample encode the same CDR3. The chain links TRBV6-5 to TRBJ2-7, with 10 positions matching TRBD1. The CDR3 loop spans 13 amino acids. With V trimmed by 5 bases and J by 3 bases, 1 base remained unmatched. Germline CDR1 and CDR2: MNHEY and SVGAGI. CDR3 nucleotide sequence: TGTGCCAGCAGTAGGGACAGGGGCTACGAGCAGTACTTC. Protein: CASSRDRGYEQYF.

The chain has TRBV4-3 and TRBJ1-2; 8 bases agree with TRBD1. After removal of 5 bases from V and 6 bases from J, the junction contained 8 bases not matched to a gene. Germline loops: CDR1 LGHNA, CDR2 YSLEER. This CDR3 is built from 14 residues. CDR3 nucleotide sequence: TGCGCCAGCAGCACCCCTGGACAGGGAGATGGCTACACCTTC. It encodes CASSTPGQGDGYTF.